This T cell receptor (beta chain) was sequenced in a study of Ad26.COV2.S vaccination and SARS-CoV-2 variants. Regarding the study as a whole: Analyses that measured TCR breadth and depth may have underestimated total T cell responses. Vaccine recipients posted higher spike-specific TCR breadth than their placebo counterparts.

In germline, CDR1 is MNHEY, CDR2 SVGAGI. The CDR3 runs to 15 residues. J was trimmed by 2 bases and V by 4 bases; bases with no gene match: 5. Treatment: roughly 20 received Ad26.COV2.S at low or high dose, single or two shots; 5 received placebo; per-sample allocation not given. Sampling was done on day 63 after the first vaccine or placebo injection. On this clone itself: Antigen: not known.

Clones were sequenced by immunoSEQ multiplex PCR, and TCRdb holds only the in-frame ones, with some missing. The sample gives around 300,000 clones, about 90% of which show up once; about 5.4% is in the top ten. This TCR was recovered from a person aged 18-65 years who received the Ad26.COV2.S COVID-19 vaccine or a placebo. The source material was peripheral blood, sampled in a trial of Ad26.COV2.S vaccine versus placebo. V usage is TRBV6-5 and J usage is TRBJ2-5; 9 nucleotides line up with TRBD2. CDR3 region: CASSSQGLAQETQYF. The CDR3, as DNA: TGTGCCAGCAGTTCCCAGGGACTAGCACAAGAGACCCAGTACTTC.